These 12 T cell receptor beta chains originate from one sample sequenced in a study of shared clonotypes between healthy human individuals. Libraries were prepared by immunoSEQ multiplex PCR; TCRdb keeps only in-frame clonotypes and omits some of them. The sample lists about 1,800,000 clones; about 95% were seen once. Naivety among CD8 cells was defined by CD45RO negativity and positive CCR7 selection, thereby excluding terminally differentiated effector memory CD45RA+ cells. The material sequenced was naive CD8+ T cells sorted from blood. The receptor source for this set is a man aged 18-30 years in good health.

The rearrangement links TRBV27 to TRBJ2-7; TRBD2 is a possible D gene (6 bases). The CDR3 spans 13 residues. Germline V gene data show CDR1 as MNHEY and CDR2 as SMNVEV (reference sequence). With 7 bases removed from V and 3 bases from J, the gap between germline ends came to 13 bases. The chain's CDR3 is CASTAGNVYEQYF. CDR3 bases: TGTGCCAGCACCGCGGGGAATGTCTACGAGCAGTACTTC.

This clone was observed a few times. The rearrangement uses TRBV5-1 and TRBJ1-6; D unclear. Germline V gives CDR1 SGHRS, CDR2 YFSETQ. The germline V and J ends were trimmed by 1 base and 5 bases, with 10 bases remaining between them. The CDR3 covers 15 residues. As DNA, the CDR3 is TGCGCCAGCAGCTTGTGGGAGGTGAATAATTCACCCCTCCACTTT. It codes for CASSLWEVNNSPLHF.

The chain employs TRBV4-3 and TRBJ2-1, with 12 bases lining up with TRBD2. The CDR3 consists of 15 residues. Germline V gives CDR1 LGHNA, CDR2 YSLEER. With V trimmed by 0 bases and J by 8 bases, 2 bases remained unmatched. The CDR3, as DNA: TGCGCCAGCAGCCAAGATACTAGCGGGAGGCATGAGCAGTTCTTC. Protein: CASSQDTSGRHEQFF.

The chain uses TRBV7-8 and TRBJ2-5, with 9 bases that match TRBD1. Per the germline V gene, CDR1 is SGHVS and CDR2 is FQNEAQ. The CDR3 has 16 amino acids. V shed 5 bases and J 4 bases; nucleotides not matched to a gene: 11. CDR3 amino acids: CASSVTGTGMVETQYF. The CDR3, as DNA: TGTGCCAGCAGCGTTACCGGGACAGGGATGGTAGAGACCCAGTACTTC.

CDR3: CASSLAGEEQYF. The CDR3 nucleotides read TGTGCCAGCAGTTTGGCGGGGGAAGAGCAGTACTTC. The V gene is TRBV27, the J gene TRBJ2-7; TRBD2 matches at 7 bases. CDR3 length: 12 residues. CDR1 is MNHEY and CDR2 is SMNVEV in the germline V gene (reference sequence). V lost 3 bases to trimming and J lost 7 bases; unmatched junction nucleotides: 3.

The CDR3 loop reads CASSIEGQGNEQFF. CDR3 bases: TGTGCCAGTAGTATAGAGGGACAGGGAAATGAGCAGTTCTTC. The rearrangement joins TRBV19 to TRBJ2-1, with TRBD1 matching over 9 bases. This CDR3 is built from 14 residues. V trimming: 0 bases; J trimming: 7 bases; junction bases outside the gene matches: 1. Per the germline V gene, CDR1 is LNHDA and CDR2 is SQIVND (reference sequence). The full variable domain, with the rest looked up from reference TRBV19 and TRBJ2-1, is DGGITQSPKYLFRKEGQNVTLSCEQNLNHDAMYWYRQDPGQGLRLIYYSQIVNDFQKGDIAEGYSVSREKKESFPLTVTSAQKNPTAFYLCASSIEGQGNEQFFGPGTRLTVL.

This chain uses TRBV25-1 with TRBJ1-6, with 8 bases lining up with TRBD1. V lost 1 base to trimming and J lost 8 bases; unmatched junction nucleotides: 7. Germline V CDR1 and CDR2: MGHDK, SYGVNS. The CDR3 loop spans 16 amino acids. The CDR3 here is CASSEWGVTGDSPLHF. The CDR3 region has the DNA TGTGCCAGCAGTGAATGGGGTGTGACAGGGGATTCACCCCTCCACTTT.

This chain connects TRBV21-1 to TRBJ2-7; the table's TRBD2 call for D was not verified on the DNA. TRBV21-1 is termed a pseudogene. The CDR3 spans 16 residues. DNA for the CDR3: TGTGCCAGCAGCTCCAGGACTAGCGGGGGACACTACGAGCAGTACTTC. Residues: CASSSRTSGGHYEQYF.

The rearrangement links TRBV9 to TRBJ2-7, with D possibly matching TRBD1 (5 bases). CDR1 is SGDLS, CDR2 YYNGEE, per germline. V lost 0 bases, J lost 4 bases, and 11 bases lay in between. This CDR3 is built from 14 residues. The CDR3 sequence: CASSVAGQNYEQYF. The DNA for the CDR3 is TGTGCCAGCAGCGTAGCAGGACAAAATTACGAGCAGTACTTC. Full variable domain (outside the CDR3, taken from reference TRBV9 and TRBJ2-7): DSGVTQTPKHLITATGQRVTLRCSPRSGDLSVYWYQQSLDQGLQFLIQYYNGEERAKGNILERFSAQQFPDLHSELNLSSLELGDSALYFCASSVAGQNYEQYFGPGTRLTVT.

CDR3 loop: CAGLGRPEAFF. The CDR3 region has the DNA TGTGCCGGCCTAGGGCGACCGGAAGCTTTCTTT. The chain combines TRBV30 with TRBJ1-1, with D unresolved. The CDR3 spans 11 residues. Germline CDR1 and CDR2: GTSNPN and SVGIG (reference sequence). V lost 8 bases to trimming and J lost 8 bases, with 15 bases between them.

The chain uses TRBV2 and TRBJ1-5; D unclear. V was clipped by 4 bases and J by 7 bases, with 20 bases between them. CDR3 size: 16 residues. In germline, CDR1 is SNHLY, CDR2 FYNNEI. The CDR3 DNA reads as TGTGCCAGCAGTGGGGATCCCTCGGGGATCGGCCAGCCCCAGCATTTT. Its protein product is CASSGDPSGIGQPQHF.

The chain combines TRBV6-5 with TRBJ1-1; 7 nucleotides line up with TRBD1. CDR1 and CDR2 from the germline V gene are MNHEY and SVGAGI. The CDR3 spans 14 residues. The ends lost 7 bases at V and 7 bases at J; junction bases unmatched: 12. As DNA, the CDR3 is TGTGCCAGCACCAGTCTTCAGGGGGTCCTTGAAGCTTTCTTT. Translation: CASTSLQGVLEAFF.